The TCR beta chain described here comes from a study of T cells in women clearing cervical HPV infection. The repertoire was sequenced with immunoSEQ multiplex PCR; TCRdb's copy has only in-frame clones and lacks some. The table counts about 20,000 clones; roughly 5.2% lies in the top ten. The CDR3 contains 13 residues. Per the germline V gene, CDR1 is LGHNA and CDR2 is YNFKEQ. A remark on this clone: At one end the junction does not follow the germline gene, possibly because of a read error. The CDR3 end is not reached by the read, which stops 3 residues before it; the germline J gene fills it in.

The chain employs TRBV4-2 and TRBJ2-3, with TRBD2 matching 8 bases. This receptor was obtained from a woman between 18 and 75 years old with a cervical HPV16 infection that either progressed to CIN3+ or cleared (not recorded which). Sequences were obtained from blood buffy coat. The DNA read from the CDR3 is TGCGCCAGCAGCCCGGGGGGGAGAGATACG. Translation gives CASSPGGRDT. The full-length CDR3 reads as CASSPGGRDTQYF.